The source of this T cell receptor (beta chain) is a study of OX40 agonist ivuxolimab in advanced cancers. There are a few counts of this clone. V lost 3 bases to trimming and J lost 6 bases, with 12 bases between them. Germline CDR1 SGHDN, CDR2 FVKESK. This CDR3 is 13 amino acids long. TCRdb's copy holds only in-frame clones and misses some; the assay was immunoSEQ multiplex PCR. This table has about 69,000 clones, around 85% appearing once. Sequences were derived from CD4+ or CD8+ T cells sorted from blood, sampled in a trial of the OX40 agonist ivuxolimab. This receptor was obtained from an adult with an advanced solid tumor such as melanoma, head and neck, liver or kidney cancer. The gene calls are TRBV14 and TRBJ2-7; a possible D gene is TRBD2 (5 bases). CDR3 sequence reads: CASSQWREGEQYF. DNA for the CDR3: TGTGCCAGCAGCCAGTGGCGCGAGGGCGAGCAGTACTTC.